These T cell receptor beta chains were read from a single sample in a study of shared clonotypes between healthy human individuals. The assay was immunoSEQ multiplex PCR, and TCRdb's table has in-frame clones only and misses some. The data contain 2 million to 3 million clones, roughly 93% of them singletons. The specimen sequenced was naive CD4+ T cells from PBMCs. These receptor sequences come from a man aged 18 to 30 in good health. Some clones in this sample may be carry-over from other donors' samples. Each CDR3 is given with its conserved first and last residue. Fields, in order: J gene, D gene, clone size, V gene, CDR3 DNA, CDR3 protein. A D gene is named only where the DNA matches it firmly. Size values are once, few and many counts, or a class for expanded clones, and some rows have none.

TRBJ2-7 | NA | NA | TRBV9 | TGTGCCAGCAGCGAAAGGTCCAGCTCCTACGAGCAGTACTTC | CASSERSSSYEQYF
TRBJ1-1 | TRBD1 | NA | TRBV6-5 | TGTGCCAGCGGGACAGGGTCGGAGAACACTGAAGCTTTCTTT | CASGTGSENTEAFF
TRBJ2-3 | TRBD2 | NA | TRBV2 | TGTGCCAGCAGTGTGGCGGGAGGCACAGATACGCAGTATTTT | CASSVAGGTDTQYF
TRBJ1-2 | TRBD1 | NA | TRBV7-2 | TGTGCCAGCAGCTTATTGGGACAGGGGTATGGCTACACCTTC | CASSLLGQGYGYTF
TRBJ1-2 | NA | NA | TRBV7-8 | TGTGCCAGCAGCTTAGTGAACTATGGCTACACCTTC | CASSLVNYGYTF
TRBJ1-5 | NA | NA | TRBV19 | TGTGCCAGTAGTGCCGGCTGGTATCAGCCCCAGCATTTT | CASSAGWYQPQHF
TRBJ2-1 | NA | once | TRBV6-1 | TGTGCCGGAAATCCGGGACCTTACAATGAGCAGTTCTTC | CAGNPGPYNEQFF
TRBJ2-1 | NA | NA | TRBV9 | TGTGCCAGCAGCCTTCGTAGAACGGGACTCCCAGATGAGCAGTTCTTC | CASSLRRTGLPDEQFF
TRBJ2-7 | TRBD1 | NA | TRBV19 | TGTGCCAGTAGTACCTTACAGGGGGCGCGATACGAGCAGTACTTC | CASSTLQGARYEQYF
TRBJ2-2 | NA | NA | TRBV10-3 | TGTGCCACTGCACTGACCGGGGAGCTGTTTTTT | CATALTGELFF
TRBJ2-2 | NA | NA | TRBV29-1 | TGCAGCGTTGTATTCATGAACCTTAACACCGGGGAGCTGTTTTTT | CSVVFMNLNTGELFF
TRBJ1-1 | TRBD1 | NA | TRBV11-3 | TGTGCCAGCAGCCTACCACAGGGGGCGAACACTGAAGCTTTCTTT | CASSLPQGANTEAFF
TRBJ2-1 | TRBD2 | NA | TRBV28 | TGTGCCAGCAGTTTATTCACCGGGACTAGCGGGAGGGTTGAGCAGTTCTTC | CASSLFTGTSGRVEQFF
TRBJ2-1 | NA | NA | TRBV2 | TGTGCCAGCAGTGAGAATGGTGAGCAGTTCTTC | CASSENGEQFF
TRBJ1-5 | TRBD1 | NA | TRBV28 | TGTGCCAGCAGCCCTGCCCCGACAGGGAGTGGGAACAATCAGCCCCAGCATTTT | CASSPAPTGSGNNQPQHF
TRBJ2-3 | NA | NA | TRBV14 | TGTGCCAGCAGCCAAGCGGATACGCAGTATTTT | CASSQADTQYF